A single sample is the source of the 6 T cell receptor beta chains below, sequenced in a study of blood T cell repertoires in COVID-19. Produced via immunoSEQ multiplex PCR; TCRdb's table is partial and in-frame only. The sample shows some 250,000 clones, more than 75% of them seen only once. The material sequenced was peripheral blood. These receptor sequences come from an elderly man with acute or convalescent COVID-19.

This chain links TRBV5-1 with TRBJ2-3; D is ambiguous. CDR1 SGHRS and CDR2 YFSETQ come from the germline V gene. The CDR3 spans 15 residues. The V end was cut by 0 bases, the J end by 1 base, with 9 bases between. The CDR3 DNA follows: TGCGCCAGCAGCTTGGATGGGCTTGGCACAGATACGCAGTATTTT. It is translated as CASSLDGLGTDTQYF.

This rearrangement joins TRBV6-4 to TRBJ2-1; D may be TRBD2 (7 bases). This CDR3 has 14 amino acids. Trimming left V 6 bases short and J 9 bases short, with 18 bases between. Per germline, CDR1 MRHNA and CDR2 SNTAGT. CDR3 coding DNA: TGTGCCAGCAGAGCCAATGGGGGGGCTGGTGAGCAGTTCTTC. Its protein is CASRANGGAGEQFF.

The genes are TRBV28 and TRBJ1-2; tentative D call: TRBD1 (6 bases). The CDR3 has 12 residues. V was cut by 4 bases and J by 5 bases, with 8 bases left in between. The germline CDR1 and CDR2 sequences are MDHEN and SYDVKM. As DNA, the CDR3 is TGTGCCAGCAGTTGGCAGGGGTATGGCTACACCTTC. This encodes CASSWQGYGYTF.

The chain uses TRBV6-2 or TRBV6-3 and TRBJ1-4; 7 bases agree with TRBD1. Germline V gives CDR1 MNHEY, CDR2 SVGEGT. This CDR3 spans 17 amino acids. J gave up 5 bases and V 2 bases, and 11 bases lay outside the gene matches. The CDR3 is CASSYLTSGTENEKLFF. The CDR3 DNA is TGTGCCAGCAGTTACCTCACCTCCGGGACAGAGAATGAAAAACTGTTTTTT.

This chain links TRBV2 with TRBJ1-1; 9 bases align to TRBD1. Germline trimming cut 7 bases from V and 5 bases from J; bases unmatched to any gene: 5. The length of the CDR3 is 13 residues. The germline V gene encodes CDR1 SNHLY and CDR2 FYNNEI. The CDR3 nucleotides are TGTGCCAGCATCCTAGACAGGGGGACTGAAGCTTTCTTT. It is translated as CASILDRGTEAFF.

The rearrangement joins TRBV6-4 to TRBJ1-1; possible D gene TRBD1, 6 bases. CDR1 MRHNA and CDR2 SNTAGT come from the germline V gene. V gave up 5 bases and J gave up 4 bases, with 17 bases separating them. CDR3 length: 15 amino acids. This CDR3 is CASSKEQGSSTEAFF. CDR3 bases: TGTGCCAGCAGTAAAGAACAGGGAAGTTCCACTGAAGCTTTCTTT.